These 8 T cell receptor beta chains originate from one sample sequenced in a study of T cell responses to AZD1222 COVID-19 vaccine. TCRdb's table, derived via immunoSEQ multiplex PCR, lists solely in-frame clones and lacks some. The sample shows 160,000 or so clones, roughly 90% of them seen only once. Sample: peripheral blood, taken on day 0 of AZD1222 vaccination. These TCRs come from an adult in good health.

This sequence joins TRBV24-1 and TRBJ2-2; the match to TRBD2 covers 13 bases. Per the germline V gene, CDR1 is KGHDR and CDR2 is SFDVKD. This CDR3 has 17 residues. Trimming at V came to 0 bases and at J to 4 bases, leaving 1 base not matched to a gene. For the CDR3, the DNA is TGTGCCACCAGTGATTTGCGGACTAGCGGGAGCACCGGGGAGCTGTTTTTT. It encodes CATSDLRTSGSTGELFF.

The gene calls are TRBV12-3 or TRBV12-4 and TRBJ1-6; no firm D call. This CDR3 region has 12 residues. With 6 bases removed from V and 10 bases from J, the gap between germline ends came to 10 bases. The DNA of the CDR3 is TGTGCCAGCAGCCAATATATGTCACCCCTCCACTTT. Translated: CASSQYMSPLHF.

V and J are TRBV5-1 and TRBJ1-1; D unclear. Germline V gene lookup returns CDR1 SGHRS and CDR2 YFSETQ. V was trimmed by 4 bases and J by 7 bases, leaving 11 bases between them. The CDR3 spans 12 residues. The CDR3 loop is CASSVQTGEAFF. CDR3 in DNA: TGCGCCAGCAGCGTCCAGACGGGTGAAGCTTTCTTT.

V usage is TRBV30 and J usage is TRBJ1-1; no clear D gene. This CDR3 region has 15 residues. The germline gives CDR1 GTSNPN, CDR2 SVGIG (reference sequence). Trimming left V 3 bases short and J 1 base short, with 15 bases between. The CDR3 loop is CAWSSRMGKNTEAFF. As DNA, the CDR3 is TGTGCCTGGAGCTCACGGATGGGTAAGAACACTGAAGCTTTCTTT.

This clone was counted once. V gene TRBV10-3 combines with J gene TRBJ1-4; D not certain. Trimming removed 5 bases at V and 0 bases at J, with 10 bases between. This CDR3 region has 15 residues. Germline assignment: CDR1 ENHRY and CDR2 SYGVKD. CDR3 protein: CAISRDQATNEKLFF. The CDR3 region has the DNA TGTGCCATCAGTCGAGATCAAGCAACTAATGAAAAACTGTTTTTT.

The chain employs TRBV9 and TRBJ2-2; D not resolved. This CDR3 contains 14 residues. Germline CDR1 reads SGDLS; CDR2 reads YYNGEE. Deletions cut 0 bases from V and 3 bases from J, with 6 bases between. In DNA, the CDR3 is TGTGCCAGCAGCGTAGACCCGGACACCGGGGAGCTGTTTTTT. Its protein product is CASSVDPDTGELFF.

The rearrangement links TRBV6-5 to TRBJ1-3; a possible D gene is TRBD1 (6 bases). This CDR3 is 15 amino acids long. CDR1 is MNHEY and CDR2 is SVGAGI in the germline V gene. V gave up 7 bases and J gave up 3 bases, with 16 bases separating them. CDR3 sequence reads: CASIKRGAIGNTIYF. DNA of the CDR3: TGTGCCAGCATCAAGAGGGGGGCCATTGGAAACACCATATATTTT.

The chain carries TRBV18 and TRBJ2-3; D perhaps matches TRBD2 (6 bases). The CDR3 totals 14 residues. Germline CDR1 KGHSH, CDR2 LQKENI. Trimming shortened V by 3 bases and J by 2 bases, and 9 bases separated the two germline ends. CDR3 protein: CASSPRDSTDTQYF. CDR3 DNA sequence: TGTGCCAGCTCACCCCGGGACTCCACAGATACGCAGTATTTT.